This TCR beta chain was captured by sequencing in a study of T cells after yellow fever vaccination. Study overall: Preparation used SMART-Seq v4 Ultra Low Input for the low-cell-number fractions. Study-wide findings and caveats: Most clones from primary vaccination were detected again post-booster (approximately 96% CD4, about 88% CD8).

About this clonotype itself: Antigen: not known.

TCRdb itself ran the 5' RACE reads through MiXCR, one entry per CDR3 protein. Of fewer than 450,000 distinct CDR3 sequences listed, approximately 10% were seen once; the top ten hold 18%. Germline values: CDR1 LGHDT, CDR2 YNNKEL (reference sequence). CDR3 length: 14 residues. V shed 4 bases and J shed 4 bases, with 10 bases lying between them. The sequence came from a man aged 18-30 years who received the YFV17D yellow fever vaccine. V usage is TRBV3-1 and J usage is TRBJ2-2, with D tentatively TRBD1 (5 bases). This specimen was PBMCs, taken on the day of the first yellow fever vaccination. CDR3 in DNA: TGTGCCAGCAGCCTACCGACAGCCACCGGGGAGCTGTTTTTT. Translated: CASSLPTATGELFF.